Sequencing of this T cell receptor (beta chain) was carried out in a study of blood T cells in healthy people across ages. PCR was performed a second time for 7 to 11 cycles using a sample-barcoded 5' primer and a J-beta primer mix. TCRdb redid the calling of the 5' RACE reads with MiXCR, one entry per CDR3 protein. The sample shows 1.6 million or so distinct CDR3 sequences, 34% of them seen only once. Findings and limits, study-wide: In these data, TCR beta diversity tracked strongly with naive T cell percentage. Getting older went along with TCR beta diversity per million T cells dropping roughly linearly.

After removal of 1 base from V and 8 bases from J, the junction contained 11 bases not matched to a gene. The CDR3 sequence is 16 residues long. CDR1 and CDR2 (germline): MGHRA, YSYEKL. This clonotype was counted only a few times. The antigen remains undetermined. V and J are TRBV4-1 and TRBJ1-2, with 9 bases identical to TRBD1. This sequence originates from a woman aged 30 to 39 in good health. Source material: blood. The CDR3 DNA sequence: TGCGCCAGCAGCCAAGGGACAGGGGAGGGTTTGGGGGGCTACACCTTC. It translates to CASSQGTGEGLGGYTF.